This record covers a single TCR beta chain. Enrolled through a virtual design, the participants were between roughly 18 and 90 years of age and came from around 25 US areas. Within 2 weeks of study entry, exposed participants had contacted a PCR-confirmed or clinician-diagnosed COVID-19 case. The data originate from a study of blood T cell repertoires in COVID-19. Looking at the study overall: COVID-19 samples from acute and convalescent phases originated in the United States, Italy and Spain.

V lost 4 bases and J lost 2; bases outside the gene matches: 7. This CDR3 has 15 residues. Germline V gene lookup returns CDR1 SGHRS and CDR2 YFSETQ. How the authors handled the data: For nucleated cells, counts were estimated from reference gene primer amplification. Method: immunoSEQ multiplex PCR; TCRdb's copy keeps in-frame clones and lacks some. The V and J calls and clone size come from that table; D and trimming were worked out from the DNA. The table records 250,000 to 300,000 clones, roughly 84% of them present only once. The sequencing sample was made of PBMCs or T cells enriched from blood (not recorded which). This receptor was obtained from a woman aged 45-60 years who had been exposed to COVID-19. The V gene is TRBV5-1, the J gene TRBJ2-7; 9 positions agree with TRBD1. Here the CDR3 DNA reads TGCGCCAGCAGCCCGTTAGGGGACAGGGCCTACGAGCAGTACTTC. Protein: CASSPLGDRAYEQYF.